This TCR beta chain was sequenced for a study of blood T cell repertoires in COVID-19. Whole-study context: Samples representing acute and convalescent COVID-19 were sourced from the United States, Italy and Spain. T cells, B-cell-depleted T cells, or PBMCs supplied cDNA or gDNA.

J lost 1 base, V lost 4 bases, and 3 bases had no gene match. The CDR3 covers 14 residues. From germline, CDR1 is SGHRS and CDR2 YFSETQ. Using immunoSEQ multiplex PCR, the repertoire was profiled, and TCRdb retains in-frame clones only, with some absent. The data show some 200,000 clones, about 90% seen once. The sequencing input was peripheral blood. The receptor comes from a man aged 60 to 75 with active or convalescent COVID-19. The chain couples TRBV5-1 to TRBJ1-1; 8 bases are a match to TRBD1. CDR3 nucleotides: TGCGCCAGCAGCAACAGGGGGGAGAACACTGAAGCTTTCTTT. Its protein product is CASSNRGENTEAFF.